A single sample gave rise to the 22 T cell receptor beta chains below, sequenced in a study of sequential checkpoint blockade in melanoma. Treatment denoted: randomized to nivolumab then ipilimumab (arm A) or the reverse (arm B). Libraries were prepared by immunoSEQ multiplex PCR; TCRdb keeps only in-frame clonotypes and omits some of them. The repertoire holds about 13,000 clones, with over 60% as singletons. The starting material was CD8+ T cells sorted from blood (inferred from file names), obtained from a patient given nivolumab and ipilimumab in sequence. These receptors were collected from a human donor with melanoma.

The table lists this clone with a few counts. A much larger clone differs from this one at a single base, so this may be a read error. The sample carries other DNA sequences with the same CDR3. The V gene is TRBV4-1, the J gene TRBJ1-1; the D is unclear. V was clipped by 1 base and J by 2 bases, with 11 bases between them. From germline, CDR1 is MGHRA and CDR2 YSYEKL. The CDR3 totals 15 residues. The CDR3 DNA reads TGCGCCAGCAGCCAAGTTCTGGCCTTAAACACTGAAGCTTTCTTT. Its translation: CASSQVLALNTEAFF.

The J gene is TRBJ2-7, the V gene TRBV13, with 7 bases matching TRBD1. Germline values: CDR1 PRHDT, CDR2 FYEKMQ (reference sequence). This CDR3 has 13 amino acids. V lost 5 bases and J lost 5; bases outside the gene matches: 6. CDR3: CASSTQGFHEQYF. CDR3 sequence (DNA): TGTGCCAGCAGCACACAGGGGTTCCACGAGCAGTACTTC.

This clone came up a few times. The chain recombines TRBV6-6 with TRBJ2-7, with 7 bases aligning to TRBD1. CDR3 length: 15 residues. Per germline, CDR1 MNHNY and CDR2 SVGAGI (reference sequence). The V and J ends lost 2 bases and 3 bases, in that order; junction bases with no gene match: 7. The CDR3 is CASSYPDRVGYEQYF. CDR3 nucleotides: TGTGCCAGCAGTTACCCTGACAGGGTGGGCTACGAGCAGTACTTC.

V gene TRBV27 combines with J gene TRBJ2-3; D might be TRBD1 (5 bases). Germline values: CDR1 MNHEY, CDR2 SMNVEV (reference sequence). The length of the CDR3 is 14 residues. Trimming left V 10 bases short and J 7 bases short, with 21 bases between. The CDR3 is CATSGSRRANTQYF. The CDR3 region has the DNA TGTGCCACTTCAGGGTCCCGTCGCGCGAATACGCAGTATTTT.

The J gene is TRBJ1-1, the V gene TRBV20-1; D is unclear. Looked up from germline, CDR1 is DFQATT and CDR2 is SNEGSKA (reference sequence). Trimming removed 5 bases at V and 5 bases at J, with 6 bases between. This CDR3 region has 10 residues. The CDR3 protein is CSASGTEAFF. CDR3 DNA: TGCAGTGCTTCCGGGACTGAAGCTTTCTTT.

This clone was seen a handful of times. The J gene is TRBJ1-3, the V gene TRBV21-1; the table assigns TRBD1, which was not confirmed against the DNA. TRBV21-1 is tagged as a pseudogene. The CDR3 sequence is 13 residues long. Here the CDR3 reads CASRQHARNTIYF. CDR3 DNA: TGTGCCAGCAGACAACACGCACGAAACACCATATATTTT.

This clone has just a few counts. The chain combines TRBV7-8 with TRBJ2-1; a possible D gene is TRBD2 (5 bases). Germline-derived CDR1 and CDR2 are SGHVS and FQNEAQ. V lost 4 bases and J 8 bases, leaving 21 bases between the germline ends. The CDR3 extends over 16 amino acids. The CDR3 coding sequence is TGTGCCAGCAGCTCCGGATTGGGTCCTCCCGGGGATGAGCAGTTCTTC. Translated, it gives CASSSGLGPPGDEQFF.

This chain uses TRBV18 with TRBJ2-2, with D possibly being TRBD2 (5 bases). Trimming cost V 2 bases and J 7 bases, with 14 bases left between them. Germline V gene lookup returns CDR1 KGHSH and CDR2 LQKENI. CDR3 length: 15 residues. CDR3 region: CASSPERGLVGELFF. CDR3 nucleotides: TGTGCCAGCTCACCAGAGAGAGGGCTCGTCGGGGAGCTGTTTTTT.

The V and J genes are TRBV5-1 and TRBJ1-4; D gene unclear. The CDR3 is 11 residues long. V was trimmed by 5 bases and J by 7 bases, leaving 6 bases between them. Germline values: CDR1 SGHRS, CDR2 YFSETQ. The CDR3, as DNA: TGCGCCAGCAGTTACGGTGAAAAACTGTTTTTT. It is translated as CASSYGEKLFF. The full variable domain, with the rest looked up from reference TRBV5-1 and TRBJ1-4, is KAGVTQTPRYLIKTRGQQVTLSCSPISGHRSVSWYQQTPGQGLQFLFEYFSETQRNKGNFPGRFSGRQFSNSRSEMNVSTLELGDSALYLCASSYGEKLFFGSGTQLSVL.

CDR3 coding DNA: TGTGCCAGCAGCCTAGGACTAGGGGGTGAGCAGTTCTTC. As protein: CASSLGLGGEQFF. The chain uses TRBV5-6 and TRBJ2-1, with a tentative D call TRBD2 (7 bases). This CDR3 comprises 13 residues. With 4 bases removed from V and 9 bases from J, the gap between germline ends came to 14 bases. Looked up from germline, CDR1 is SGHDT and CDR2 is YYEEEE.

The rearrangement uses TRBV27 and TRBJ2-7; 7 nucleotides agree with TRBD2. Per germline, CDR1 MNHEY and CDR2 SMNVEV (reference sequence). V was pared by 8 bases and J by 3 bases, with 7 bases of the junction left unmatched. This CDR3 contains 13 residues. The CDR3 sequence: CASGEGSDYEQYF. Written as DNA, the CDR3 is TGTGCCAGCGGGGAGGGGTCCGACTACGAGCAGTACTTC.

The chain carries TRBV5-4 and TRBJ2-1, with D uncertain. The CDR3 covers 15 residues. The V end lost 6 bases, the J end lost 4 bases, and 17 bases lay between the germline ends. Germline V gene sequence: CDR1 SGHNT, CDR2 YYREEE (reference sequence). The DNA of the CDR3 is TGTGCCAGCACCTCTGTTGAGGAGCTTTACAATGAGCAGTTCTTC. Translated: CASTSVEELYNEQFF.

V and J are TRBV2 and TRBJ2-5; a possible D gene is TRBD1 (5 bases). With 8 bases removed from V and 4 bases from J, the gap between germline ends came to 8 bases. The CDR3 sequence is 11 residues long. Per the germline V gene, CDR1 is SNHLY and CDR2 is FYNNEI. The CDR3 nucleotides are TGTGCCAGCGGGGCAGGAGAGACCCAGTACTTC. Amino acid sequence: CASGAGETQYF.

J is TRBJ2-2 and V is TRBV5-1; 8 bases line up with TRBD1. V gave up 2 bases and J gave up 3 bases; unmatched junction bases: 9. The length of the CDR3 is 17 residues. Germline V gene data show CDR1 as SGHRS and CDR2 as YFSETQ. The CDR3 coding sequence is TGCGCCAGCAGCTTTCCTTCCGGGACAGGAGACACCGGGGAGCTGTTTTTT. The encoded protein is CASSFPSGTGDTGELFF. Drawing the rest from reference TRBV5-1 and TRBJ2-2, the complete variable domain is KAGVTQTPRYLIKTRGQQVTLSCSPISGHRSVSWYQQTPGQGLQFLFEYFSETQRNKGNFPGRFSGRQFSNSRSEMNVSTLELGDSALYLCASSFPSGTGDTGELFFGEGSRLTVL.

The chain couples TRBV7-8 to TRBJ1-5; 8 nucleotides align to TRBD1. The CDR3 sequence is 14 residues long. The trim removed 5 bases at V and 6 bases at J, leaving 6 bases unmatched. Per germline, CDR1 SGHVS and CDR2 FQNEAQ. CDR3 nucleotide sequence: TGTGCCAGCAGCCGGCAGGGGGCGTTTCAGCCCCAGCATTTT. Its translation: CASSRQGAFQPQHF.

The V and J genes are TRBV7-9 and TRBJ1-1; D remains ambiguous. The V gene's germline CDR1 is SEHNR and CDR2 FQNEAQ (reference sequence). V gave up 0 bases and J gave up 4 bases, with 6 bases separating them. This CDR3 is 13 amino acids long. CDR3 residues: CASSLALPTEAFF. CDR3 nucleotides: TGTGCCAGCAGCTTAGCTCTACCCACTGAAGCTTTCTTT.

The CDR3 nucleotides are TGTGCCAGCAGTGATTGGCTAGTGGCCGGGGAGCTGTTTTTT. Protein sequence: CASSDWLVAGELFF. V gene TRBV25-1 combines with J gene TRBJ2-2; D gene unclear. V gave up 3 bases and J gave up 6 bases, with 11 bases separating them. The CDR3 is 14 residues long. Germline loops: CDR1 MGHDK, CDR2 SYGVNS.

This clone was recorded a few times. The chain recombines TRBV27 with TRBJ2-5; TRBD1 might be the D (6 bases). Germline V gene lookup returns CDR1 MNHEY and CDR2 SMNVEV (reference sequence). The length of the CDR3 is 13 residues. Trimming took 6 bases from V and 3 from J, leaving 11 bases between them. CDR3 amino acids: CASSTGTEETQYF. In DNA form, the CDR3 reads TGTGCCAGCAGCACAGGGACGGAAGAGACCCAGTACTTC.

V usage is TRBV10-3 and J usage is TRBJ2-7; TRBD2 matches at 10 bases. CDR3 length: 13 amino acids. V gave up 11 bases and J gave up 0 bases; unmatched junction bases: 4. Germline CDR1 ENHRY, CDR2 SYGVKD. The CDR3 here is CAVLAGASYEQYF. The CDR3 nucleotides are TGTGCCGTCCTAGCGGGGGCCTCCTACGAGCAGTACTTC.

This rearrangement joins TRBV29-1 to TRBJ2-7, with 13 nucleotides matching TRBD2. CDR3 size: 15 residues. Germline CDR1 SQVTM, CDR2 ANQGSEA. Trimming at V came to 0 bases and at J to 3 bases, leaving 2 bases not matched to a gene. The CDR3, as DNA: TGCAGCGTTGAAGACGGACTAGCGGGGGACTACGAGCAGTACTTC. Protein: CSVEDGLAGDYEQYF.

This sequence joins TRBV27 and TRBJ2-1; 8 nucleotides line up with TRBD1. Per germline, CDR1 MNHEY and CDR2 SMNVEV (reference sequence). With 6 bases clipped from V and 5 bases from J, the junction kept 9 bases outside the gene matches. The CDR3 has 15 residues. CDR3 region: CASRPSWDRHNEQFF. The DNA of the CDR3 is TGTGCCAGCAGACCGTCCTGGGACAGGCACAATGAGCAGTTCTTC.

The J gene is TRBJ1-6, the V gene TRBV6-5; 11 nucleotides align to TRBD1. The junction had 3 bases not matched to a gene; V was cut back by 5 bases and J by 9 bases. The germline gives CDR1 MNHEY, CDR2 SVGAGI. The CDR3 covers 14 residues. This CDR3 is CASSPDRGRSPLHF. CDR3 nucleotides: TGTGCCAGCAGTCCGGACAGGGGGCGTTCACCCCTCCACTTT.